Following are 28 T cell receptor beta chains from one sample sequenced in a study of PD-1 blockade in classical Hodgkin lymphoma. Libraries were prepared by immunoSEQ multiplex PCR; TCRdb keeps only in-frame clonotypes and omits some of them. The sample contains about 63,000 clones, more than 75% of which appear only once. Every patient relapsed after autologous stem cell transplantation, and brentuximab vedotin exposure varied. The sample here was peripheral blood mononuclear cells (PBMCs), taken before the second cycle of nivolumab. The source of these receptors is a human donor with classical Hodgkin lymphoma.

The chain employs TRBV10-3 and TRBJ2-1; 9 bases align to TRBD2. Germline V CDR1 and CDR2: ENHRY, SYGVKD. The CDR3 consists of 15 residues. Trimming took 0 bases from V and 6 from J; bases not matched to a gene: 3. In nucleotides, the CDR3 is TGTGCCATCAGTGAGTCGGAGCGGGGGGCCAATGAGCAGTTCTTC. As protein: CAISESERGANEQFF.

The V call is TRBV5-1, the J call TRBJ1-4; possibly TRBD1 for D (6 bases). The CDR3 loop spans 16 amino acids. The germline V gene encodes CDR1 SGHRS and CDR2 YFSETQ. The ends were cut back, 4 bases at V and 3 bases at J, with 16 bases in the middle. DNA for the CDR3: TGCGCCAGCAGCACTACAGGGAGGGGGGCTAATGAAAAACTGTTTTTT. Translated, it gives CASSTTGRGANEKLFF.

This sequence joins TRBV6-6 and TRBJ2-7; D unresolved. This CDR3 has 14 residues. The ends were cut back, 3 bases at V and 3 bases at J, with 12 bases in the middle. Germline V gene sequence: CDR1 MNHNY, CDR2 SVGAGI (reference sequence). The CDR3 nucleotides are TGTGCCAGCAGTTATCGCCAAATTAGCTACGAGCAGTACTTC. Translating it yields CASSYRQISYEQYF.

The V gene is TRBV27, the J gene TRBJ2-7; no reliable D call. The CDR3 sequence is 13 residues long. V lost 6 bases, J lost 2 bases, and 11 bases lay in between. The germline V gene encodes CDR1 MNHEY and CDR2 SMNVEV (reference sequence). The CDR3, as DNA: TGTGCCAGCAGACTGACGGCAACCTACGAGCAGTACTTC. It translates to CASRLTATYEQYF.

The chain is built from TRBV19 and TRBJ2-7; 8 bases are shared with TRBD1. Germline V lookup: CDR1 LNHDA, CDR2 SQIVND (reference sequence). Trimming at V came to 5 bases and at J to 2 bases, leaving 8 bases not matched to a gene. The CDR3 loop spans 15 amino acids. DNA for the CDR3: TGTGCCAGTAGTGCCAGGGGGCTAAATCCCTACGAGCAGTACTTC. As protein: CASSARGLNPYEQYF.

This chain uses TRBV5-6 with TRBJ1-6; D not certain. The germline V and J ends were trimmed by 0 bases and 7 bases, with 11 bases remaining between them. The CDR3 has 15 amino acids. In germline, CDR1 is SGHDT, CDR2 YYEEEE. CDR3 loop: CASSLGPSSNSPLHF. CDR3 DNA: TGTGCCAGCAGCTTGGGTCCCTCTTCGAATTCACCCCTCCACTTT.

The J gene is TRBJ1-1, the V gene TRBV5-5, with D perhaps matching TRBD1 (6 bases). The ends were cut back, 4 bases at V and 3 bases at J, with 16 bases in the middle. This CDR3 has 15 residues. Per the germline V gene, CDR1 is SGHKS and CDR2 is YYEKEE (reference sequence). CDR3 region: CASSDNGQTYTEAFF. CDR3 sequence (DNA): TGTGCCAGCAGCGACAACGGACAGACTTACACTGAAGCTTTCTTT.

This chain connects TRBV5-1 to TRBJ1-1; D unresolved. Trimming left V 1 base short and J 0 bases short, with 10 bases between. The CDR3 has 15 residues. From germline, CDR1 is SGHRS and CDR2 YFSETQ. CDR3 protein: CASSLQPGMNTEAFF. For the CDR3, the DNA is TGCGCCAGCAGCTTGCAACCTGGGATGAACACTGAAGCTTTCTTT.

This rearrangement joins TRBV5-1 to TRBJ2-1; no clear D. Germline-derived CDR1 and CDR2 are SGHRS and YFSETQ. This CDR3 comprises 12 residues. V lost 0 bases and J 9 bases, leaving 7 bases between the germline ends. The CDR3 sequence is CASSLGVAEQFF. Written as DNA, the CDR3 is TGCGCCAGCAGCTTGGGGGTGGCTGAGCAGTTCTTC.

This clone was seen more than once but under ten times. The J gene is TRBJ1-5, the V gene TRBV7-2, with unresolved D. The CDR3 is made up of 13 amino acids. Germline values: CDR1 SGHTA, CDR2 FQGNSA. V was trimmed by 2 bases and J by 11 bases, leaving 13 bases between them. CDR3 sequence (DNA): TGTGCCAGCAGCTTAAGGGCTTCCGGGTCCCAGCATTTT. Translating gives CASSLRASGSQHF.

This chain connects TRBV7-9 to TRBJ2-7, with D maybe TRBD2 (7 bases). The CDR3 consists of 14 residues. The germline gives CDR1 SEHNR, CDR2 FQNEAQ (reference sequence). V was pared by 3 bases and J by 3 bases, with 12 bases between. The CDR3 protein is CASSLGGALYEQYF. DNA for the CDR3: TGTGCCAGCAGCTTGGGGGGGGCCCTCTACGAGCAGTACTTC.

The chain carries TRBV6-4 and TRBJ2-1; 8 nucleotides match TRBD1. The CDR3 sequence is 16 residues long. Germline V gene sequence: CDR1 MRHNA, CDR2 SNTAGT. The J segment lost 8 bases and the V segment lost 3 bases, leaving 12 bases of the junction unmatched. In nucleotides, the CDR3 is TGTGCCAGCAGTGAGTCGGGCAGGGGGCGCTTGGATGAGCAGTTCTTC. Encoded protein: CASSESGRGRLDEQFF.

This clone was recorded once. The chain couples TRBV5-1 to TRBJ2-7; either TRBD1 or TRBD2 may fit D (5 bases each). V lost 1 base and J 2 bases, leaving 19 bases between the germline ends. Germline V CDR1 and CDR2: SGHRS, YFSETQ. This CDR3 has 17 residues. CDR3: CASSLSRDRSWAYEQYF. CDR3 coding DNA: TGCGCCAGCAGCTTGAGCCGGGACCGCAGTTGGGCCTACGAGCAGTACTTC.

The V call is TRBV27, the J call TRBJ2-7, with 7 bases identical to TRBD2. The CDR3 length is 14 residues. Losses at the gene ends were 2 bases for V and 1 base for J; bases not matched to a gene: 2. The germline V gene has CDR1 MNHEY and CDR2 SMNVEV (reference sequence). CDR3: CASSLMGGSYEQYF. DNA for the CDR3: TGTGCCAGCAGTTTAATGGGGGGGTCCTACGAGCAGTACTTC.

The chain links TRBV5-4 to TRBJ1-1; the D gene is possibly TRBD1 (5 bases). Germline CDR1 SGHNT, CDR2 YYREEE (reference sequence). Trimming took 2 bases from V and 1 from J, leaving 6 bases between them. The CDR3 sequence is 13 residues long. CDR3 in amino acids: CASSLRGNTEAFF. The DNA for the CDR3 is TGTGCCAGCAGCTTAAGGGGGAACACTGAAGCTTTCTTT.

The chain uses TRBV30 and TRBJ1-1; maybe TRBD1 (6 bases). Trimming removed 4 bases at V and 0 bases at J, with 15 bases between. In germline, CDR1 is GTSNPN, CDR2 SVGIG (reference sequence). This CDR3 spans 15 amino acids. The CDR3 sequence: CAWITKGGMNTEAFF. DNA for the CDR3: TGTGCCTGGATAACTAAGGGGGGCATGAACACTGAAGCTTTCTTT.

CDR3 region: CASREGFLLAGELFF. The CDR3 nucleotides are TGCGCCAGCAGAGAGGGGTTTTTATTGGCCGGGGAGCTGTTTTTT. The V call is TRBV5-1, the J call TRBJ2-2; the D call may be TRBD1 or TRBD2 (5 bases each). V shed 5 bases and J shed 6 bases, with 17 bases lying between them. The CDR3 extends over 15 amino acids. Germline V CDR1 and CDR2: SGHRS, YFSETQ.

The V call is TRBV11-2, the J call TRBJ1-1; D call uncertain. V lost 2 bases and J 4 bases, leaving 11 bases between the germline ends. CDR3 size: 14 residues. Germline lookup yields CDR1 SGHAT and CDR2 FQNNGV. CDR3 region: CASSLSARGTEAFF. As DNA, the CDR3 is TGTGCCAGCAGCTTAAGCGCGCGGGGCACTGAAGCTTTCTTT.

This chain connects TRBV19 to TRBJ1-1, with 8 bases aligning to TRBD1. In germline, CDR1 is LNHDA, CDR2 SQIVND (reference sequence). This CDR3 is 14 amino acids long. V trimming: 4 bases; J trimming: 5 bases; junction bases outside the gene matches: 6. The CDR3 protein is CASSSTGGETEAFF. CDR3 bases: TGTGCCAGTAGTAGCACAGGGGGAGAGACTGAAGCTTTCTTT. The whole variable domain, filled in from reference TRBV19 and TRBJ1-1, reads DGGITQSPKYLFRKEGQNVTLSCEQNLNHDAMYWYRQDPGQGLRLIYYSQIVNDFQKGDIAEGYSVSREKKESFPLTVTSAQKNPTAFYLCASSSTGGETEAFFGQGTRLTVV.

In its sample, this clone was seen a few times. The V call is TRBV2, the J call TRBJ1-1; D is possibly TRBD1 (5 bases). The CDR3 consists of 14 residues. V was trimmed by 6 bases and J by 10 bases, leaving 21 bases between them. CDR1 and CDR2 (germline): SNHLY, FYNNEI. The CDR3 nucleotides are TGTGCCAGCAGGAGCCGGGACGGCCGGTCGGGAGCTTTCTTT. It is translated as CASRSRDGRSGAFF.

The chain carries TRBV5-1 and TRBJ2-7, with D perhaps matching TRBD1 (5 bases). The CDR3 totals 15 residues. Trimming pared 0 bases from V and 3 bases from J, leaving 13 bases between. CDR1 is SGHRS and CDR2 is YFSETQ in the germline V gene. For the CDR3, the DNA is TGCGCCAGCAGCTTGGCCCTGGGGCAAAGCTACGAGCAGTACTTC. Its protein is CASSLALGQSYEQYF. The full variable domain, rest sourced from reference TRBV5-1 and TRBJ2-7, is KAGVTQTPRYLIKTRGQQVTLSCSPISGHRSVSWYQQTPGQGLQFLFEYFSETQRNKGNFPGRFSGRQFSNSRSEMNVSTLELGDSALYLCASSLALGQSYEQYFGPGTRLTVT.

The chain employs TRBV7-3 and TRBJ2-6; a possible D gene is TRBD1 (5 bases). This CDR3 has 17 residues. V shed 5 bases and J shed 2 bases, with 16 bases lying between them. Germline V CDR1 and CDR2: SGHTA, FQGTGA. The CDR3 here is CASSRGPRVAGANVLTF. The CDR3 nucleotides are TGTGCCAGCAGCAGGGGCCCCAGGGTTGCTGGGGCCAACGTCCTGACTTTC. Filled out from reference TRBV7-3 and TRBJ2-6, the complete variable domain reads GAGVSQTPSNKVTEKGKYVELRCDPISGHTALYWYRQSLGQGPEFLIYFQGTGAADDSGLPNDRFFAVRPEGSVSTLKIQRTERGDSAVYLCASSRGPRVAGANVLTFGAGSRLTVL.

This clone occurred once. The gene calls are TRBV5-1 and TRBJ1-6; D might be TRBD1 (5 bases). CDR3 length equals 12 residues. CDR1 and CDR2 from the germline V gene are SGHRS and YFSETQ. V lost 1 base and J lost 10, with 6 bases in between. CDR3 sequence reads: CASSLTGSPLHF. The CDR3 DNA sequence: TGCGCCAGCAGCTTGACAGGATCACCCCTCCACTTT.

J is TRBJ1-3 and V is TRBV6-5; 7 bases are shared with TRBD1. CDR3 length: 15 residues. V dropped 5 bases and J dropped 3; count of bases not matched to a gene: 7. Germline CDR1 and CDR2: MNHEY and SVGAGI. The CDR3 DNA reads TGTGCCAGCAGTGTCGACAGGGCTTTTGGAAACACCATATATTTT. Translated, it gives CASSVDRAFGNTIYF.

V usage is TRBV7-9 and J usage is TRBJ1-2; D is perhaps TRBD1 (5 bases). Germline V gene lookup returns CDR1 SEHNR and CDR2 FQNEAQ (reference sequence). The CDR3 extends over 13 amino acids. Trimming removed 7 bases from V and 6 bases from J, with 15 bases in between. The CDR3: CASNRDAGDGYTF. The CDR3 DNA follows: TGTGCCAGCAACCGGGACGCCGGGGATGGCTACACCTTC.

Here the CDR3 reads CASSGGTNYGYTF. The DNA of the CDR3 is TGTGCCAGCAGTGGGGGTACTAACTATGGCTACACCTTC. This sequence joins TRBV5-4 and TRBJ1-2, with D possibly TRBD1 on 5 matching bases. V lost 5 bases to trimming and J lost 0 bases, with 8 bases between them. Germline V gene data show CDR1 as SGHNT and CDR2 as YYREEE (reference sequence). The CDR3 loop spans 13 amino acids.

Notes on this clone: Other nucleotide sequences from this sample produce the same CDR3. The chain joins TRBV5-1 to TRBJ2-7, with D hard to call. CDR3 length equals 14 residues. CDR1 is SGHRS and CDR2 is YFSETQ in the germline V gene. V was cut by 0 bases and J by 0 bases, with 7 bases left in between. The CDR3, as DNA: TGCGCCAGCAGCTTGGAAGGCAGCTCCTACGAGCAGTACTTC. It encodes CASSLEGSSYEQYF.

This chain connects TRBV7-9 to TRBJ2-7, with 8 bases aligning to TRBD1. The length of the CDR3 is 15 residues. With 3 bases clipped from V and 6 bases from J, the junction kept 10 bases outside the gene matches. Germline-derived CDR1 and CDR2 are SEHNR and FQNEAQ (reference sequence). The CDR3 DNA reads TGTGCCAGCAGCTTTCCAGGACAGGGCGCAGTCGAGCAGTACTTC. This translates into CASSFPGQGAVEQYF.